This T cell receptor beta chain comes out of a study of shared clonotypes between healthy human individuals. Assay used: immunoSEQ multiplex PCR; TCRdb lists only in-frame clones, some missing. The table includes about 710,000 clones, around 73% detected once. The CDR3 extends over 14 amino acids. V was clipped by 3 bases and J by 3 bases; unmatched bases: 3. CDR1 and CDR2 (germline): MNHEY, SMNVEV (reference sequence). This sequence joins TRBV27 and TRBJ2-7; 9 bases fit TRBD1. What was sequenced was memory CD4+ T cells sorted from blood. Indicated subset: CD45RA-negative fraction. This clonotype was obtained from a woman in her twenties or thirties in good health. The CDR3 here is CASSFRGQGYEQYF. DNA for the CDR3: TGTGCCAGCAGTTTTCGGGGACAGGGCTACGAGCAGTACTTC.